This record looks at one T cell receptor beta chain sequence and its context. This clone was seen a single time. It lacks a known antigen. The input lacks base qualities; no much larger clone sits a single base away. These data come from a study of blood T cell repertoires in COVID-19 (dated by TCRdb to the early 2020s). Looking at the study overall: Samples from collaborators originated in the United States, Italy and Spain and spanned both the acute and convalescent phases of COVID-19. Where available, HLA class I and class II types were obtained from metadata supplied by the sample provider rather than from assay-based typing. Sample metadata almost always included a de-identified subject ID, COVID-19 status, age in years and sex. Subjects who had been exposed to COVID-19, were actively infected with it, or had recovered from it provided the deeply sampled blood TCRbeta repertoires that made up the dataset. The samples were drawn from two sources: the first 160 participants of the ongoing ImmuneRACE study, and 1,000 to 1,500 subjects contributed by 6 global collaborators. The repertoires were released in a freely available public database intended as a resource for research on the immune response to SARS-CoV-2. The prospective study material was composed of cDNA or gDNA derived from T cells, B-cell-depleted T cells, or PBMCs.

In the prospective study, participants were about 18 to 100 years old, resided in about two dozen geographic areas of the United States, and were enrolled through a virtual design. In the prospective study, cohorts were assigned on the basis of participant-reported clinical history obtained from a screening survey and a study questionnaire. Recovered participants in ImmuneRACE Cohort 3 were defined by two consecutive negative NP/OP PCR tests, clearance by a healthcare professional, or resolution of symptoms. In the prospective study, mobile phlebotomists collected whole blood, serum and a nasopharyngeal or oropharyngeal swab from each participant. Over an approximately 2-month period, participants in the prospective study had the option of providing additional blood draws and questionnaires. Before DNA extraction, blood samples from the prospective study were shipped at room temperature or frozen.

TCRbeta CDR3 regions were amplified from genomic DNA using the immunoSEQ Assay, a bias-controlled multiplex PCR. Concerning the study's data processing: Within the assay, amplification of reference gene primers was used to estimate how many nucleated cells each sample contained. To quantify the absolute abundance of each unique TCRbeta CDR3 rearrangement, sequence reads were collapsed and filtered. For each sample, productive Simpson clonality was calculated as the square root of Simpson's diversity index across productive rearrangements. In TCRdb, the immuneACCESS table is reduced to in-frame sequences with V and J assigned. These tables do not hold every clone; where another copy was compared, an unresolved V gene accounts for under half, and the others remain unexplained. V and J calls plus clone size are reproduced from that table; the DNA served to infer D and trimming. The table for this sample lists about 270,000 clones; 88% of them were counted only once. The top ten clonotypes cover 3% of the sample.

General conclusions and limits of the study: Clinical and demographic metadata were provided uncurated, with the amount varying by source and participant.

This clonotype was obtained from a woman aged 45-60 years who had recovered from COVID-19. Material for sequencing was PBMCs or T cells enriched from blood (not recorded which).

CDR3 loop: CASSLGEGSLGYTF. In nucleotide form, the sequence is TGTGCCAGCAGCTTAGGAGAGGGCAGCCTTGGCTACACCTTC. The chain uses TRBV7-2 and TRBJ1-2; the D gene remains uncertain. From the cysteine through the phenylalanine, the CDR3 covers 14 amino acids. The retained sequence is limited to the CDR3, 42 bases, with the frame set at the first base. From a lookup of the germline V gene, CDR1 and CDR2 are SGHTA and FQGNSA. Cut back by 1 base and 7 bases, the V and J ends lie 13 bases apart.